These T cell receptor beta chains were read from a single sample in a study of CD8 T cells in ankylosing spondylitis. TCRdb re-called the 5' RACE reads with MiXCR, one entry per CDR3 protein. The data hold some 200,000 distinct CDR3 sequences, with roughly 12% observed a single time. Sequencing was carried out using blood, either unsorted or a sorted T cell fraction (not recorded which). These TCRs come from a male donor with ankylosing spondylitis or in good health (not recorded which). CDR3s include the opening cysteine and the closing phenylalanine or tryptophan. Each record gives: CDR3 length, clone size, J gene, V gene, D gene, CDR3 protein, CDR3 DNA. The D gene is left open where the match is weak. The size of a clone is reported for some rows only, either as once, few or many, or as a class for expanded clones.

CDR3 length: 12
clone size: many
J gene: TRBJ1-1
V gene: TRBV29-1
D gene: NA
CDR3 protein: CSVEGWNTEAFF
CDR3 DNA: TGCAGCGTTGAGGGGTGGAACACTGAAGCTTTCTTT

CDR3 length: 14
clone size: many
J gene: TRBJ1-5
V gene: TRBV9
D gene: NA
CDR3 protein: CASSVKSFNQPQHF
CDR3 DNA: TGTGCCAGCAGCGTTAAGTCCTTTAATCAGCCCCAGCATTTT

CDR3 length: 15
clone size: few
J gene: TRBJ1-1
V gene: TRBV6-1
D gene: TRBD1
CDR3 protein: CATTQGAGLNTEAFF
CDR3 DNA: TGTGCCACCACCCAGGGGGCGGGCTTGAACACTGAAGCTTTCTTT

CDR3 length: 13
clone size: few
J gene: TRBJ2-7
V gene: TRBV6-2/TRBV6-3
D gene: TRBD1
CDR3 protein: CASSLQGADEQYF
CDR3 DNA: TGTGCCAGCAGCCTACAGGGGGCGGACGAGCAGTACTTC

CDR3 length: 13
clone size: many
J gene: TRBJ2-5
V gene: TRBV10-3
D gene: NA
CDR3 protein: CAISDGGQETQYF
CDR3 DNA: TGTGCCATCAGTGATGGGGGGCAAGAGACCCAGTACTTC

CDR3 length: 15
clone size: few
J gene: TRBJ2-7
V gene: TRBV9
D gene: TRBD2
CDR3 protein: CASSVDGTSLYEQYF
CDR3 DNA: TGTGCCAGCAGCGTAGATGGGACTAGCCTCTACGAGCAGTACTTC

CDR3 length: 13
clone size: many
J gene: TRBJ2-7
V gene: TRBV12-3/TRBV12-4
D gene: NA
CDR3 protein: CASSGTARDEQYF
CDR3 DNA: TGTGCCAGCAGTGGGACGGCCAGGGACGAGCAGTACTTC

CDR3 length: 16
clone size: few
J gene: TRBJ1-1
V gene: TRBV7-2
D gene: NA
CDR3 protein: CASSLSGYERSTEAFF
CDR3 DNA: TGTGCCAGCAGCTTGTCGGGTTATGAACGTAGCACTGAAGCTTTCTTT

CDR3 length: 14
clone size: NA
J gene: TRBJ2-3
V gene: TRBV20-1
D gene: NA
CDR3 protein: CSARDSTFIDTQYF
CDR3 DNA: TGCAGTGCTAGAGATTCGACTTTCATCGATACGCAGTATTTT

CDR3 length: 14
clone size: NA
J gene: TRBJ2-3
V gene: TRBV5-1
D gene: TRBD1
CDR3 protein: CASSLGTGRDTQYF
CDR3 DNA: TGCGCCAGCAGCCTGGGGACAGGGAGAGATACGCAGTATTTT

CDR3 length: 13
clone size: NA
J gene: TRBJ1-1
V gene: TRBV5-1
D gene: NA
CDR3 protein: CASSYYQGTEAFF
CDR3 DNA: TGCGCCAGCAGCTACTACCAGGGGACTGAAGCTTTCTTT

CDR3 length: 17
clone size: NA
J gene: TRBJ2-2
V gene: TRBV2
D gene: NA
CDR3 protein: CASILDKGRSGAGELFF
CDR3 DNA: TGTGCCAGCATTCTGGACAAGGGCCGTTCGGGGGCCGGGGAGCTGTTTTTT